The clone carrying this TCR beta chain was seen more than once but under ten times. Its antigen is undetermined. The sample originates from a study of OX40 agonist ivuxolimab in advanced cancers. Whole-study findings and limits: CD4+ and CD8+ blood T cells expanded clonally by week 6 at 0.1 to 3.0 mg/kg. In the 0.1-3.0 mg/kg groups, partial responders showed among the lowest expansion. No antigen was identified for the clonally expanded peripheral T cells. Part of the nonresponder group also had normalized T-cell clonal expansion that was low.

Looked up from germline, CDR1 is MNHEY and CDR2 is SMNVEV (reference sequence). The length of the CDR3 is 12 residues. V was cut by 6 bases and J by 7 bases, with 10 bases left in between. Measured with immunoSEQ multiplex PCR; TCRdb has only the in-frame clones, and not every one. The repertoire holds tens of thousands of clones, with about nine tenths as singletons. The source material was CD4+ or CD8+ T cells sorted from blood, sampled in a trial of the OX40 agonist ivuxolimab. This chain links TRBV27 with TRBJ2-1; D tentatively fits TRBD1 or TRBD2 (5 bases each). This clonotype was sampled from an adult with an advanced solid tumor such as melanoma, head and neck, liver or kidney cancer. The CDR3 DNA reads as TGTGCCAGCAGCCCAGGGAGAAATGAGCAGTTCTTC. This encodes CASSPGRNEQFF.